The clone carrying this T cell receptor (beta chain) was picked up one time. The antigen remains undetermined. This sample was taken from a study of T cell repertoires in cytomegalovirus infection. Study overall: Through public TCR beta signatures, both CMV infection and matching HLA type were indicated.

Study results and caveats: The ex vivo response showed dominance by HLA-C-restricted CMV-specific TCR beta clonotypes. Based on cumulative public TCR beta family frequency, carriers of CMV plus the relevant HLA were identified.

The junction had 8 bases not matched to a gene; V was cut back by 0 bases and J by 11 bases. This CDR3 contains 14 residues. Using its own MiXCR run on the reads, TCRdb lists one record per CDR3 protein. The sample lists about 530,000 distinct CDR3 sequences, about 26% occurring once. The receptor's source is a human donor in good health (CMV status not recorded). Some clones in this sample may be carry-over from other donors' samples. The chain uses TRBV12-3 or TRBV12-4 and TRBJ1-1, with 8 bases fitting TRBD1. Sequencing was done on a sample of PBMCs. The CDR3: CASSLALKGQVAFF. CDR3 sequence (DNA): TGTGCCAGCAGTTTAGCGCTAAAGGGACAGGTCGCTTTCTTT.